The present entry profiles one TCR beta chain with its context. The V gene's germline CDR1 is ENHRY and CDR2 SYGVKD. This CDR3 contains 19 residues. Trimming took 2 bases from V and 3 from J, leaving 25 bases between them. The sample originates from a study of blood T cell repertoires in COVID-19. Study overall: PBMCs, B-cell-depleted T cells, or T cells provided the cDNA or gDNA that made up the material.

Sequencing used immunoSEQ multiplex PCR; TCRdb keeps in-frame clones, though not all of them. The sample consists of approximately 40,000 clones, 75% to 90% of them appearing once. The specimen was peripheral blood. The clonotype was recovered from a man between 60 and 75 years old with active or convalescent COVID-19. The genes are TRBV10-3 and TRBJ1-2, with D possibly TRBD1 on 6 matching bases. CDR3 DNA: TGTGCCATCAGTGAGGATTCCTGGACAGCTTGGAAGGAGGACTATGGCTACACCTTC. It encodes CAISEDSWTAWKEDYGYTF.